The source of this T cell receptor beta chain is a study of cytomegalovirus exposure and HLA in healthy donors. Study findings and constraints: One later analysis reportedly identified an Asian-associated ancestry cluster that showed fewer N-insertions than the roughly 700-donor mean. A later analysis revealed that TCR association rates differed between HLA loci, peaking at DRB1 and bottoming out at HLA-C.

Note on this clone: Antigen specificity is unknown.

In the PCR, 60 Vbeta and 13 Jbeta primers were used. Profiling relied on immunoSEQ multiplex PCR, and the TCRdb table lists in-frame clones only, not all of them. The profile shows about 130,000 clones, approximately 17% of them singletons. Germline V CDR1 and CDR2: LNHNV, YYDKDF (reference sequence). The CDR3 runs 16 residues. V gave up 1 base and J gave up 4 bases, with 16 bases separating them. The source material was PBMCs. The rearrangement uses TRBV15 and TRBJ2-5, with D possibly TRBD2 on 7 matching bases. The sequence came from a female donor in good health and CMV-seropositive. CDR3 amino acids: CATSRGRYREGETQYF. Written as DNA, the CDR3 is TGTGCCACCAGCAGAGGTCGATACAGGGAGGGAGAGACCCAGTACTTC.